One sample yielded the 2 T cell receptor beta chains listed below, sequenced in a study of CD8+ T cells in alopecia areata (dated by TCRdb to about 2018). The library was prepared using the immunoSEQ multiplex PCR assay. To provide template for TCR sequencing, every sample had RNA extracted and reverse transcribed into cDNA. The table was pulled from immuneACCESS by TCRdb, which kept in-frame rearrangements only. Such tables lose some clones; where checked, under half of the loss comes from unresolved V genes, and the rest has no known cause. The table for this sample lists about 190,000 clones; 50% to 60% of them were counted only once. Approximately 0.69% of the sample is in the top ten clones. This specimen's time point label, interpreted: more than 3 weeks on oral tofacitinib. This sample's treatment or condition label indicates: oral pan-JAK inhibitor, 5-10 mg twice daily. Source: CD4+ T cells sorted from blood, taken at week 4, from a patient treated with tofacitinib. The receptors here all came from a human donor with alopecia areata.

This chain joins TRBV29-1 and TRBJ2-5, with D maybe TRBD1 (5 bases). Germline CDR1 is SQVTM and CDR2 is ANQGSEA. Trimming removed 8 bases from V and 2 bases from J, with 15 bases in between. The CDR3 length is 13 residues. The CDR3 region has the DNA TGCAGCCTTCGTGGGGCAGGTCAAGAGACCCAGTACTTC. Protein sequence: CSLRGAGQETQYF.

The gene calls are TRBV9 and TRBJ2-2, with D possibly being TRBD2 (6 bases). The V end lost 0 bases, the J end lost 3 bases, and 9 bases lay between the germline ends. This CDR3 has 15 residues. Germline CDR1 reads SGDLS; CDR2 reads YYNGEE. The CDR3 protein is CASSVAGADTGELFF. The CDR3 bases are TGTGCCAGCAGCGTAGCGGGAGCCGACACCGGGGAGCTGTTTTTT.